The entry below gives a single TCR beta chain sequence along with its context. Its antigen remains unidentified. Germline loops: CDR1 GTSNPN, CDR2 SVGIG (reference sequence). This CDR3 is 11 amino acids long. This record comes from a study of blood T cells in healthy people across ages. Study background: With template switching, about one barcoded beta molecule was captured per two T cells. Findings and limits, study-wide: Per million T cells, TCR beta diversity dropped roughly linearly as age increased. Long-lived and aged donors differed, with more naive CD4+ cells and higher diversity in the long-lived.

Then a second PCR, running roughly 7 to 11 cycles, was carried out with a sample-barcoded 5' primer and a J-beta primer mix. A single record per CDR3 protein comes from TCRdb applying MiXCR to the 5' RACE reads. The sample carries fewer than 2 million distinct CDR3 sequences, about 39% recorded once. Sequenced sample: blood. This clonotype was sampled from a human donor in good health. This rearrangement joins TRBV30 to TRBJ2-3; D is perhaps TRBD1 (6 bases). CDR3 in amino acids: CAQGSTDTQYF. The CDR3 DNA reads TGTGCTCAGGGGTCCACAGATACGCAGTATTTT.